A selection of T cell receptor beta chains follows, all from one sample in a study of tumor-infiltrating lymphocytes in localized non-small cell lung cancer. Measured with immunoSEQ multiplex PCR; TCRdb has only the in-frame clones, and not every one. The data show about 16,000 clones, with about 70% seen just once and 6.5% held by the top ten. Sequenced material: lung tumor tissue. The origin of the receptors is a human donor with non-small cell lung cancer. Both conserved end residues are part of each CDR3. A D gene is named only where the DNA matches it firmly. Not every row has a clone size; where given, it reads once, few, many or a size class.

NA | NA | 15 | TRBJ2-1 | TRBV4-3 | TGCGCCAGCAGCCAAGATAGGAGCTCCTACAATGAGCAGTTCTTC | CASSQDRSSYNEQFF
medium-sized | NA | 14 | TRBJ2-3 | TRBV5-1 | TGCGCCAGCAGCTTGTTAGCAAAAACAGATACGCAGTATTTT | CASSLLAKTDTQYF
few | NA | 13 | TRBJ1-1 | TRBV11-2 | TGTGCCAGCAGGACCTTTTGGAACACTGAAGCTTTCTTT | CASRTFWNTEAFF
NA | TRBD1 | 14 | TRBJ1-2 | TRBV6-5 | TGTGCCAGCAGAGTGAACGGACAGGGAAGCGGCTACACCTTC | CASRVNGQGSGYTF
NA | NA | 14 | TRBJ1-1 | TRBV29-1 | TGCAGCGTTGTAGGGGCCCTCCCGAACACTGAAGCTTTCTTT | CSVVGALPNTEAFF
NA | NA | 13 | TRBJ2-7 | TRBV7-9 | TGTGCCAGCAGCGCGCTCTGGGCAGATGAGCAGTACTTC | CASSALWADEQYF
NA | NA | 17 | TRBJ1-6 | TRBV2 | TGTGCCAGCGGGAACGGGGTTGGGGGATCGGAAAGGCCACCCCTCCACTTT | CASGNGVGGSERPPLHF
NA | NA | 16 | TRBJ2-3 | TRBV11-3 | TGTGCCAGCAGCCAAGATCTGGCGGGACCCACAGATACGCAGTATTTT | CASSQDLAGPTDTQYF
few | NA | 15 | TRBJ2-7 | TRBV21-1 | TGTGCCAGCACCGGAGCACAGGGCCGGGTCTACGAGCAGTACTTC | CASTGAQGRVYEQYF
NA | NA | 11 | TRBJ2-7 | TRBV19 | TGTGCCAGTAGTGTCGGATACGAGCAGTACTTC | CASSVGYEQYF
NA | NA | 15 | TRBJ1-4 | TRBV28 | TGTGCCAGCAAGAGAATGGACAGAGACCCTGAAAAACTGTTTTTT | CASKRMDRDPEKLFF
NA | NA | 14 | TRBJ2-7 | TRBV27 | TGTGCCAGCAGTCCGGGTTTCAACTCCTACGAGCAGTACTTC | CASSPGFNSYEQYF
NA | NA | 15 | TRBJ1-5 | TRBV6-5 | TGTGCCAGCAGCCGAGACAGAGAACGCAATCAGCCCCAGCATTTT | CASSRDRERNQPQHF
medium-sized | NA | 16 | TRBJ2-3 | TRBV19 | TGTGCCAGTCACCCCAGGGCCGGCGGGATGGCAGATACGCAGTATTTT | CASHPRAGGMADTQYF
NA | NA | 14 | TRBJ1-1 | TRBV5-1 | TGCGCCAGCAGCGGACAAGCGGGGGACACTGAAGCTTTCTTT | CASSGQAGDTEAFF
NA | NA | 14 | TRBJ1-1 | TRBV7-9 | TGTGCCAGCAGCTTACTGGGGCGGAACACTGAAGCTTTCTTT | CASSLLGRNTEAFF
NA | TRBD2 | 14 | TRBJ2-1 | TRBV5-1 | TGCGCCAGCAGCGGACTAGCGGCCTACAATGAGCAGTTCTTC | CASSGLAAYNEQFF
NA | TRBD1 | 15 | TRBJ1-4 | TRBV9 | TGTGCCAGCAGCCAGGGGGCGCGGACTAATGAAAAACTGTTTTTT | CASSQGARTNEKLFF
NA | NA | 16 | TRBJ1-1 | TRBV5-6 | TGTGCCAGCAGCTTGGAATTGACAATTGGGGACACTGAAGCTTTCTTT | CASSLELTIGDTEAFF
NA | NA | 15 | TRBJ1-4 | TRBV13 | TGTGCCAGCAGCCAAGGCCTTGCAACTAATGAAAAACTGTTTTTT | CASSQGLATNEKLFF
NA | NA | 15 | TRBJ2-1 | TRBV19 | TGTGCCAGTAGTTCGCTTGGGGGCGTCTACAATGAGCAGTTCTTC | CASSSLGGVYNEQFF
NA | NA | 15 | TRBJ1-4 | TRBV5-1 | TGCGCCAGCAGCCTGGGACAAAACGTAAATGAAAAACTGTTTTTT | CASSLGQNVNEKLFF
NA | TRBD2 | 16 | TRBJ2-5 | TRBV7-7 | TGTGCCAGCAGTCGGGGACTAGCGGGATATCAAGAGACCCAGTACTTC | CASSRGLAGYQETQYF
NA | TRBD1 | 17 | TRBJ1-2 | TRBV7-2 | TGTGCCAGCAGCTTAGGGGGACAGGGGGTAGTATGGTATGGCTACACCTTC | CASSLGGQGVVWYGYTF
NA | TRBD2 | 15 | TRBJ2-4 | TRBV5-1 | TGCGCCAGCAGCCCTCGGCCCCTAGCGGTAAACATTCAGTACTTC | CASSPRPLAVNIQYF
NA | NA | 13 | TRBJ1-1 | TRBV2 | TGTGCCAGCAGTGTTCAAGGGAACACTGAAGCTTTCTTT | CASSVQGNTEAFF
NA | NA | 15 | TRBJ2-4 | TRBV6-6 | TGTGCCAGCAGTTACGATGGGGCTGGCAAAAACATTCAGTACTTC | CASSYDGAGKNIQYF
few | NA | 15 | TRBJ1-2 | TRBV5-4 | TGTGCCAGCAGCTTGGGCGTAAAGGTGAACTATGGCTACACCTTC | CASSLGVKVNYGYTF
NA | NA | 16 | TRBJ2-7 | TRBV19 | TGTGCCAGTAGTACCAGAGGGGGGGCCGCCCGCCTCGAGCAGTACTTC | CASSTRGGAARLEQYF
NA | NA | 14 | TRBJ2-1 | TRBV6-6 | TGTGCCAGCAGATTACCGTCAGAGAACAATGAGCAGTTCTTC | CASRLPSENNEQFF
NA | TRBD2 | 15 | TRBJ2-7 | TRBV11-1 | TGTGCCAGCAGCCCCGAGCTAGCGGGAGGGAACGAGCAGTACTTC | CASSPELAGGNEQYF
NA | TRBD1 | 12 | TRBJ1-2 | TRBV6-6 | TGTGCCAGCAGTTACCGACAGGGTAGCTACACCTTC | CASSYRQGSYTF
NA | NA | 14 | TRBJ1-2 | TRBV7-2 | TGTGCCAGCAGCGCCCCCGGGACACCTCGGGGCTACACCTTC | CASSAPGTPRGYTF
NA | TRBD1 | 14 | TRBJ1-6 | TRBV27 | TGTGCCAGCAGAGAAGGGGGCAATAATTCACCCCTCCACTTT | CASREGGNNSPLHF
NA | TRBD1 | 15 | TRBJ1-4 | TRBV6-5 | TGTGCCAGCAGCATCGGACAGGGACGGGGCGAAAAACTGTTTTTT | CASSIGQGRGEKLFF
few | TRBD1 | 13 | TRBJ1-4 | TRBV10-1 | TGCGCCAGTCAGGGGGCGGCTAATGAAAAACTGTTTTTT | CASQGAANEKLFF
NA | TRBD2 | 17 | TRBJ2-3 | TRBV4-2 | TGTGCCAGCAGCGTAAGCGGGCAGCGGGGTGGCACAGATACGCAGTATTTT | CASSVSGQRGGTDTQYF
NA | NA | 14 | TRBJ1-6 | TRBV7-8 | TGTGCCAGCAGCTTCCGGGACGATGCTTCACCCCTCCACTTT | CASSFRDDASPLHF
NA | TRBD2 | 16 | TRBJ2-7 | TRBV27 | TGTGCCAGCAGTAAGGCCGGGACTAGCGGGGGGATAGAGCAGTACTTC | CASSKAGTSGGIEQYF
once | NA | 15 | TRBJ2-7 | TRBV6-5 | TGTGCCAGCAGTTACTCGGGACGGGAGATCGACGAGCAGTACTTC | CASSYSGREIDEQYF
NA | TRBD2 | 17 | TRBJ2-7 | TRBV11-2 | TGTGCCAGCAGCCTAACGTATAGCGGGCTGAGCTCCTACGAGCAGTACTTC | CASSLTYSGLSSYEQYF
NA | NA | 12 | TRBJ1-5 | TRBV30 | TGTGCCTGGAGGGGAGACGGTGGGCCCCAGCATTTT | CAWRGDGGPQHF
NA | TRBD1 | 12 | TRBJ1-1 | TRBV11-2 | TGTGCCAGCAGCTTATCGGACAGGGAAGCTTTCTTT | CASSLSDREAFF
medium-sized | TRBD2 | 13 | TRBJ2-1 | TRBV7-9 | TGTGCCAGCACCCTAGCGGGACTCAATGAGCAGTTCTTC | CASTLAGLNEQFF
once | NA | 11 | TRBJ2-7 | TRBV5-1 | TGCGCCAGCAGCTCCTCCTACGAGCAGTACTTC | CASSSSYEQYF
NA | TRBD2 | 14 | TRBJ2-7 | TRBV4-3 | TGCGCCAGCAGCACGGGACTAGTAAGCAGCGAGCAGTACTTC | CASSTGLVSSEQYF
NA | NA | 13 | TRBJ2-2 | TRBV2 | TGTGCCAGCAAACAGGAGAACACCGGGGAGCTGTTTTTT | CASKQENTGELFF
NA | TRBD1 | 16 | TRBJ2-5 | TRBV18 | TGTGCCAGCTCTCCTCCCGGGACAGTTATTTCGGAGACCCAGTACTTC | CASSPPGTVISETQYF
NA | NA | 16 | TRBJ2-1 | TRBV9 | TGTGCCAGCAGCGCCCATGGGGCGGAAACCTACAATGAGCAGTTCTTC | CASSAHGAETYNEQFF
few | TRBD2 | 18 | TRBJ2-1 | TRBV19 | TGTGCCAGTAGTTGGGGGGCGGGAGGGCCGATCTCCTACAATGAGCAGTTCTTC | CASSWGAGGPISYNEQFF
NA | NA | 15 | TRBJ1-5 | TRBV4-1 | TGCGCCAGCAGCCAAGAAGGGACTCGAGGTCAGCCCCAGCATTTT | CASSQEGTRGQPQHF
NA | TRBD1 | 16 | TRBJ1-1 | TRBV18 | TGTGCCAGCTCACCAGGGACAGGGAATTTTGGGACTGAAGCTTTCTTT | CASSPGTGNFGTEAFF
NA | TRBD2 | 15 | TRBJ2-1 | TRBV7-8 | TGTGCCAGCAGCCAACTGGCGGGAGCGGGTAATGAGCAGTTCTTC | CASSQLAGAGNEQFF